This TCR beta chain was retrieved from a study of brain T cells in children with intractable seizures. Time point specified: blood from clinic visit 5 months post-surgery; TSC patient then seizure free. The sequenced cases were selected for having the highest brain T cell transcript signatures. The CDR3 runs to 18 residues. Germline V CDR1 and CDR2: GTSNPN, SVGIG (reference sequence). V was pared by 2 bases and J by 2 bases, with 11 bases of the junction left unmatched. Produced via immunoSEQ multiplex PCR; TCRdb's table is partial and in-frame only. The sample consists of approximately 330,000 clones, roughly 92% of them appearing once.

This TCR derives from a boy in the first two years of life with tuberous sclerosis and intractable seizures. This sequence joins TRBV30 and TRBJ2-1; 11 nucleotides align to TRBD2. Specimen: peripheral blood, collected 4 to 5 months after surgery. In nucleotides, the CDR3 is TGTGCCTGGAGTTTAGGACTAGCGGGCGTATACCCCTACAATGAGCAGTTCTTC. Its translation is CAWSLGLAGVYPYNEQFF.